Below are 11 T cell receptor beta chains sequenced from a single sample in a study of Ad26.COV2.S vaccination and SARS-CoV-2 variants. TCRdb's copy holds only in-frame clones and misses some; the assay was immunoSEQ multiplex PCR. The sample shows hundreds of thousands of clones, about 92% of them seen only once. This specimen was peripheral blood, taken after recovery from COVID-19. Receptor source: a human donor who had recovered from COVID-19.

The chain recombines TRBV5-5 with TRBJ2-5; D remains unclear. Trimming removed 0 bases from V and 5 bases from J, with 11 bases in between. Germline CDR1 reads SGHKS; CDR2 reads YYEKEE (reference sequence). The length of the CDR3 is 14 residues. The DNA of the CDR3 is TGTGCCAGCAGCTTGGGTCAGGCAGAGGAGACCCAGTACTTC. Protein sequence: CASSLGQAEETQYF.

The chain is built from TRBV5-6 and TRBJ1-1; D call uncertain. Germline lookup yields CDR1 SGHDT and CDR2 YYEEEE. V was trimmed by 2 bases and J by 0 bases, leaving 11 bases between them. This CDR3 comprises 15 residues. This CDR3 reads CASSLSPELNTEAFF. In DNA form, the CDR3 reads TGTGCCAGCAGCTTAAGTCCGGAACTGAACACTGAAGCTTTCTTT.

V and J are TRBV29-1 and TRBJ1-2, with D perhaps matching TRBD1 (5 bases). V shed 6 bases and J shed 5 bases, with 13 bases lying between them. Germline CDR1 and CDR2: SQVTM and ANQGSEA. The CDR3 length is 12 residues. CDR3 coding DNA: TGCAGCGTCGGGCTCCAGGGTTATGGCTACACCTTC. Translation: CSVGLQGYGYTF. The variable domain in full, completed from reference TRBV29-1 and TRBJ1-2, reads SAVISQKPSRDICQRGTSLTIQCQVDSQVTMMFWYRQQPGQSLTLIATANQGSEATYESGFVIDKFPISRPNLTFSTLTVSNMSPEDSSIYLCSVGLQGYGYTFGSGTRLTVV.

The V and J genes are TRBV11-2 and TRBJ2-3, with D hard to call. Trimming removed 7 bases from V and 0 bases from J, with 11 bases in between. CDR1 is SGHAT and CDR2 is FQNNGV in the germline V gene. CDR3 size: 14 residues. The CDR3 protein is CASTLMGSTDTQYF. In nucleotides, the CDR3 is TGTGCCAGCACTCTAATGGGGAGCACAGATACGCAGTATTTT.

V gene TRBV11-2 combines with J gene TRBJ2-3; D might be TRBD2 (6 bases). The CDR3 has 15 amino acids. The V gene lost 1 base and the J gene lost 6 bases, with 14 bases spanning the gap. Looked up from germline, CDR1 is SGHAT and CDR2 is FQNNGV. The CDR3 DNA follows: TGTGCCAGCAGCTTAGGGTCCGGGGGAAGGGATACGCAGTATTTT. It encodes CASSLGSGGRDTQYF.

The rearrangement joins TRBV5-6 to TRBJ1-6, with D uncertain. CDR1 and CDR2 from the germline V gene are SGHDT and YYEEEE. V was shortened by 2 bases and J by 7 bases, with 7 bases between the two germline ends. There are 13 residues in the CDR3. The CDR3 bases are TGTGCCAGCAGCTTTGGACGGAATTCACCCCTCCACTTT. Translated: CASSFGRNSPLHF. Drawing the rest from reference TRBV5-6 and TRBJ1-6, the complete variable domain is DAGVTQSPTHLIKTRGQQVTLRCSPKSGHDTVSWYQQALGQGPQFIFQYYEEEERQRGNFPDRFSGHQFPNYSSELNVNALLLGDSALYLCASSFGRNSPLHFGNGTRLTVT.

The V gene is TRBV9, the J gene TRBJ1-3; D unclear. The V gene's germline CDR1 is SGDLS and CDR2 YYNGEE. The CDR3 totals 16 residues. V dropped 3 bases and J dropped 0 bases, with 13 bases sitting between them. The CDR3 reads CASSGGPLSSGNTIYF. CDR3 DNA: TGTGCCAGCAGCGGCGGACCGTTGAGCTCTGGAAACACCATATATTTT.

This sequence joins TRBV27 and TRBJ1-1, with D maybe TRBD1 (5 bases). Trimming pared 6 bases from V and 10 bases from J, leaving 18 bases between. CDR1 is MNHEY, CDR2 SMNVEV, per germline (reference sequence). The CDR3 loop spans 13 amino acids. The CDR3: CASSFTPSGGAFF. CDR3 nucleotide sequence: TGTGCCAGCAGCTTCACCCCCTCGGGGGGAGCTTTCTTT.

The chain is built from TRBV10-3 and TRBJ2-1; 7 bases are a match to TRBD2. V lost 6 bases, J lost 6 bases, and 11 bases stayed unmatched. Germline V gene lookup returns CDR1 ENHRY and CDR2 SYGVKD. The CDR3 contains 15 residues. The DNA for the CDR3 is TGTGCCATCAGGATTTCCAGCGGGACTGGCAATGAGCAGTTCTTC. Protein product: CAIRISSGTGNEQFF.

The CDR3 coding sequence is TGTGCCAGCAGCCCTCGACAGTTCTCCGAGCAGTACTTC. It codes for CASSPRQFSEQYF. This chain joins TRBV7-9 and TRBJ2-7; D possibly corresponds to TRBD1 (5 bases). The CDR3 length is 13 residues. CDR1 is SEHNR and CDR2 is FQNEAQ in the germline V gene (reference sequence). V was pared by 5 bases and J by 6 bases, with 14 bases between. The full variable domain, completed using reference TRBV7-9 and TRBJ2-7, is DTGVSQNPRHKITKRGQNVTFRCDPISEHNRLYWYRQTLGQGPEFLTYFQNEAQLEKSRLLSDRFSAERPKGSFSTLEIQRTEQGDSAMYLCASSPRQFSEQYFGPGTRLTVT.

V is TRBV15 and J is TRBJ1-1; D is ambiguous. Per the germline V gene, CDR1 is LNHNV and CDR2 is YYDKDF (reference sequence). The CDR3 runs 13 residues. Trimming left V 5 bases short and J 6 bases short, with 13 bases between. The CDR3 protein is CATSLGLRPEAFF. The CDR3 bases are TGTGCCACCAGCCTAGGGCTCAGACCTGAAGCTTTCTTT.